These 27 T cell receptor beta chains share one sample of origin, sequenced in a study of blood T cell repertoires in COVID-19. Repertoires were generated with immunoSEQ multiplex PCR, while TCRdb's copy carries only in-frame clones and drops some. The repertoire holds about 130,000 clones, with more than 70% as singletons. The sequencing sample was made of peripheral blood. All receptors derive from a woman of 80 years or more with acute or convalescent COVID-19.

This rearrangement joins TRBV9 to TRBJ2-1; TRBD1 matches 9 bases. The CDR3 spans 16 residues. The germline gives CDR1 SGDLS, CDR2 YYNGEE. J gave up 7 bases and V 3 bases, and 11 bases lay outside the gene matches. The CDR3: CASSETGTGILNEQFF. The DNA of the CDR3 is TGTGCCAGCAGCGAAACCGGGACAGGGATCCTGAATGAGCAGTTCTTC.

This chain's CDR3 is CASSYSGQPNYGYTF. The DNA for the CDR3 is TGTGCCAGCAGCTACTCGGGACAGCCCAACTATGGCTACACCTTC. V and J are TRBV7-9 and TRBJ1-2; 7 positions match TRBD1. Germline V gives CDR1 SEHNR, CDR2 FQNEAQ (reference sequence). V dropped 4 bases and J dropped 2; count of bases not matched to a gene: 7. The CDR3 is made up of 15 amino acids.

The V gene is TRBV18, the J gene TRBJ1-1; TRBD1 might be the D (5 bases). Germline V lookup: CDR1 KGHSH, CDR2 LQKENI. The CDR3 has 14 amino acids. The V end was cut by 4 bases, the J end by 1 base, with 10 bases between. The CDR3 DNA sequence: TGTGCCAGCTCACGATGGGGGGGGAACACTGAAGCTTTCTTT. Its translation: CASSRWGGNTEAFF. The full variable domain, in which reference TRBV18 and TRBJ1-1 provide the parts outside the CDR3, is NAGVMQNPRHLVRRRGQEARLRCSPMKGHSHVYWYRQLPEEGLKFMVYLQKENIIDESGMPKERFSAEFPKEGPSILRIQQVVRGDSAAYFCASSRWGGNTEAFFGQGTRLTVV.

This chain links TRBV6-5 with TRBJ1-1, with unresolved D. This CDR3 comprises 14 residues. V gave up 0 bases and J gave up 5 bases, with 10 bases separating them. Germline V gene sequence: CDR1 MNHEY, CDR2 SVGAGI. The CDR3 bases are TGTGCCAGCAGTTACTCAGGGAGGAATACTGAAGCTTTCTTT. Translating gives CASSYSGRNTEAFF.

The CDR3 region is CASNQRERATGELFF. In nucleotides, the CDR3 is TGTGCCAGTAATCAGCGGGAGCGGGCCACCGGGGAGCTGTTTTTT. The chain uses TRBV19 and TRBJ2-2; 8 bases map to TRBD2. This CDR3 contains 15 residues. Unmatched junction bases numbered 8, after V lost 7 bases and J lost 4 bases. Germline assignment: CDR1 LNHDA and CDR2 SQIVND (reference sequence).

This clone was counted once. V usage is TRBV3-1 (or the pseudogene TRBV3-2) and J usage is TRBJ1-2; D gene uncertain. Germline loops: CDR1 LGHDT, CDR2 YNNKEL (reference sequence). Trimming left V 0 bases short and J 6 bases short, with 8 bases between. This CDR3 is built from 13 residues. The CDR3: CASSQEPPDGYTF. In DNA, the CDR3 is TGTGCCAGCAGCCAAGAACCCCCAGATGGCTACACCTTC.

The rearrangement joins TRBV7-2 to TRBJ1-2, with 10 bases that match TRBD1. This CDR3 has 18 residues. Unmatched junction bases numbered 9, after V lost 0 bases and J lost 2 bases. In germline, CDR1 is SGHTA, CDR2 FQGNSA. The CDR3 loop reads CASSLAGTGDALNYGYTF. The DNA for the CDR3 is TGTGCCAGCAGCTTAGCCGGGACAGGGGACGCTCTCAACTATGGCTACACCTTC.

This clone was detected only once. V gene TRBV19 combines with J gene TRBJ2-5; 8 nucleotides agree with TRBD1. This CDR3 is built from 13 residues. Germline V lookup: CDR1 LNHDA, CDR2 SQIVND (reference sequence). The V segment lost 5 bases and the J segment 4 bases; nucleotides outside the gene matches: 3. CDR3 bases: TGTGCCAGTAGTGCAGGGGGCGTAGAGACCCAGTACTTC. Amino acid sequence: CASSAGGVETQYF.

The chain has TRBV7-8 and TRBJ2-4, with D perhaps matching TRBD2 (7 bases). This CDR3 comprises 16 residues. From germline, CDR1 is SGHVS and CDR2 FQNEAQ. Trimming left V 5 bases short and J 1 base short, with 15 bases between. The CDR3, as DNA: TGTGCCAGCAGCCCAAGAGGGGGGGTGGCCAAAAACATTCAGTACTTC. It translates to CASSPRGGVAKNIQYF.

V is TRBV7-9 and J is TRBJ2-5; the match to TRBD2 covers 7 bases. The CDR3 covers 13 residues. CDR1 SEHNR and CDR2 FQNEAQ come from the germline V gene (reference sequence). Trimming at V came to 4 bases and at J to 7 bases, leaving 6 bases not matched to a gene. CDR3 region: CASSSGSGGTQYF. In DNA form, the CDR3 reads TGTGCCAGCAGCTCTGGTTCGGGGGGGACCCAGTACTTC.

V and J are TRBV2 and TRBJ1-5, with 10 bases that match TRBD1. The length of the CDR3 is 14 residues. Trimming took 7 bases from V and 7 from J; bases not matched to a gene: 7. From germline, CDR1 is SNHLY and CDR2 FYNNEI. This CDR3 reads CASTGDRGGQPQHF. The CDR3 DNA reads as TGTGCCAGCACGGGGGACAGGGGAGGGCAGCCCCAGCATTTT.

As DNA, the CDR3 is TGTGCCAGCAGCCACGTAGGGGTCTCTGGAAACACCATATATTTT. It is translated as CASSHVGVSGNTIYF. The genes are TRBV5-4 and TRBJ1-3, with D perhaps matching TRBD1 (5 bases). Germline values: CDR1 SGHNT, CDR2 YYREEE (reference sequence). Between the trimmed V and J ends, which lost 4 bases and 0 bases, there was a span of 11 bases. The CDR3 extends over 15 amino acids. Based on the CDR3 plus reference TRBV5-4 and TRBJ1-3, the full variable domain is ETGVTQSPTHLIKTRGQQVTLRCSSQSGHNTVSWYQQALGQGPQFIFQYYREEENGRGNFPPRFSGLQFPNYSSELNVNALELDDSALYLCASSHVGVSGNTIYFGEGSWLTVV.

The rearrangement uses TRBV27 and TRBJ1-6; D perhaps matches TRBD1 (5 bases). This CDR3 spans 14 amino acids. The V and J ends lost 5 bases and 0 bases respectively, with 5 bases between them. Per germline, CDR1 MNHEY and CDR2 SMNVEV (reference sequence). The CDR3 loop is CASSDSSYNSPLHF. In DNA form, the CDR3 reads TGTGCCAGCAGTGACAGCTCCTATAATTCACCCCTCCACTTT.

This chain uses TRBV19 with TRBJ2-4; TRBD1 agrees at 7 bases. CDR3 length: 20 amino acids. The germline V gene encodes CDR1 LNHDA and CDR2 SQIVND (reference sequence). J lost 0 bases, V lost 0 bases, and 14 bases had no gene match. The CDR3, as DNA: TGTGCCAGTAGTATAGACCCCAGACAGGGCGTCGAGCTAGCCAAAAACATTCAGTACTTC. Its translation is CASSIDPRQGVELAKNIQYF.

J is TRBJ1-1 and V is TRBV27; D is perhaps TRBD1 (6 bases). The CDR3 sequence is 17 residues long. Germline V gene data show CDR1 as MNHEY and CDR2 as SMNVEV (reference sequence). Trimming cost V 0 bases and J 1 base, with 15 bases left between them. The chain's CDR3 is CASSLSTKGGWNTEAFF. In DNA form, the CDR3 reads TGTGCCAGCAGTTTATCCACGAAAGGGGGATGGAACACTGAAGCTTTCTTT.

The chain has TRBV7-8 and TRBJ1-1, with D perhaps matching TRBD1 (5 bases). This CDR3 has 17 amino acids. From germline, CDR1 is SGHVS and CDR2 FQNEAQ. V shed 7 bases and J shed 4 bases, with 25 bases lying between them. The chain's CDR3 is CASTREGGSLSVTEAFF. CDR3 sequence (DNA): TGTGCCAGCACCAGGGAGGGCGGGAGTTTGAGTGTCACTGAAGCTTTCTTT.

The chain is built from TRBV25-1 and TRBJ2-2; D is undetermined. Germline CDR1 and CDR2: MGHDK and SYGVNS. The germline V and J ends were trimmed by 6 bases and 2 bases, with 10 bases remaining between them. The CDR3 totals 14 residues. The chain's CDR3 is CASSRSANTGELFF. The CDR3 region has the DNA TGTGCCAGCAGCCGCAGCGCTAACACCGGGGAGCTGTTTTTT.

This chain joins TRBV6-6 and TRBJ1-6; D is ambiguous. The length of the CDR3 is 15 residues. V shed 6 bases and J shed 5 bases, with 14 bases lying between them. Germline assignment: CDR1 MNHNY and CDR2 SVGAGI (reference sequence). The CDR3 coding sequence is TGTGCCAGCAGCGATGAGCATCCCCATAATTCACCCCTCCACTTT. It translates to CASSDEHPHNSPLHF.

This sequence joins TRBV11-1 and TRBJ2-7; D not certain. This CDR3 comprises 14 residues. Germline V gene data show CDR1 as SGHAT and CDR2 as FQDESV (reference sequence). Trimming left V 5 bases short and J 0 bases short, with 11 bases between. CDR3 sequence reads: CASSPVPGSYEQYF. The CDR3 DNA is TGTGCCAGCAGCCCAGTCCCAGGCTCCTACGAGCAGTACTTC.

This chain joins TRBV5-6 and TRBJ1-1, with 7 positions matching TRBD1. Trimming at V came to 4 bases and at J to 2 bases, leaving 8 bases not matched to a gene. The CDR3 is 15 residues long. CDR1 SGHDT and CDR2 YYEEEE come from the germline V gene. DNA of the CDR3: TGTGCCAGCAGCCCCCCCGGGACAGACAACACTGAAGCTTTCTTT. This codes for CASSPPGTDNTEAFF.

In its sample, this clone was seen a few times. The chain links TRBV5-5 to TRBJ2-3; the match to TRBD2 covers 7 bases. Trimming cost V 0 bases and J 3 bases; bases outside gene matches: 7. The CDR3 has 16 amino acids. Germline V gene data show CDR1 as SGHKS and CDR2 as YYEKEE (reference sequence). The CDR3 reads CASSLEVRGGTDTQYF. CDR3 nucleotide sequence: TGTGCCAGCAGCTTGGAGGTGCGGGGAGGGACAGATACGCAGTATTTT.

The chain is built from TRBV19 and TRBJ1-2, with 11 bases matching TRBD1. CDR1 is LNHDA, CDR2 SQIVND, per germline (reference sequence). Germline trimming cut 5 bases from V and 7 bases from J; bases unmatched to any gene: 6. This CDR3 is built from 14 residues. The CDR3 loop is CASSSGQGVFGYTF. The CDR3 nucleotides are TGTGCCAGTAGTTCGGGACAGGGGGTGTTTGGCTACACCTTC.

This clone came up once. The chain couples TRBV2 to TRBJ1-4, with 7 bases aligning to TRBD1. After removal of 4 bases from V and 6 bases from J, the junction contained 11 bases not matched to a gene. Germline CDR1 reads SNHLY; CDR2 reads FYNNEI. CDR3 length: 16 residues. CDR3 loop: CASSVTWGQRDEKLFF. CDR3 nucleotide sequence: TGTGCCAGCAGTGTTACATGGGGACAGAGAGATGAAAAACTGTTTTTT.

V gene TRBV7-2 combines with J gene TRBJ2-1, with D perhaps matching TRBD1 (5 bases). Germline-derived CDR1 and CDR2 are SGHTA and FQGNSA. The CDR3 extends over 15 amino acids. Deletions cut 0 bases from V and 3 bases from J, with 9 bases between. DNA of the CDR3: TGTGCCAGCAGCTTAGCCGGACAAGGCTACAATGAGCAGTTCTTC. Translated: CASSLAGQGYNEQFF.

The rearrangement joins TRBV29-1 to TRBJ1-1, with TRBD1 matching over 8 bases. The CDR3 length is 15 residues. Germline CDR1 reads SQVTM; CDR2 reads ANQGSEA. V was pared by 1 base and J by 4 bases, with 8 bases of the junction left unmatched. As DNA, the CDR3 is TGCAGCGTTGAAGTCAGGGGGCTATCAGGCACTGAAGCTTTCTTT. It is translated as CSVEVRGLSGTEAFF.

The chain has TRBV6-5 and TRBJ2-5; 13 bases align to TRBD2. The CDR3 is 15 amino acids. The germline CDR1 and CDR2 sequences are MNHEY and SVGAGI. V shed 5 bases, J shed 6 bases, and the junction held 6 bases outside the gene matches. CDR3 sequence (DNA): TGTGCCAGCAGTCCGGGACTAGCGGGAAGTAAGACCCAGTACTTC. Amino acid sequence: CASSPGLAGSKTQYF.

The chain employs TRBV6-1 and TRBJ1-6; no definite D call. Germline V CDR1 and CDR2: MNHNS, SASEGT. Trimming cost V 0 bases and J 13 bases, with 10 bases left between them. The CDR3 extends over 13 amino acids. CDR3 protein: CASSEAPGPPLHF. CDR3 nucleotides: TGTGCCAGCAGTGAAGCGCCAGGCCCTCCCCTCCACTTT.